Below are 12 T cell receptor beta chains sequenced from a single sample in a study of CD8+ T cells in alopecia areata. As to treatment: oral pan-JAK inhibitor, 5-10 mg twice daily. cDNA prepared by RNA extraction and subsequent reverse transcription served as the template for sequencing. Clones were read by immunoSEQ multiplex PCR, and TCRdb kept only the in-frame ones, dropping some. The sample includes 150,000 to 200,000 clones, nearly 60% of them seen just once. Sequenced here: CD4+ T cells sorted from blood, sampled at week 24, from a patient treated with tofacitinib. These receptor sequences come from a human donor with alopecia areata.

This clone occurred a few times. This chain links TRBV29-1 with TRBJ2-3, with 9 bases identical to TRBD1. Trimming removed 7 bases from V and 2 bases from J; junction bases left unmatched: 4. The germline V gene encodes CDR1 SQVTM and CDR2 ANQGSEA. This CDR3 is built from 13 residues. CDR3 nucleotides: TGCAGCGGCGGGACAGGGCACACAGATACGCAGTATTTT. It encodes CSGGTGHTDTQYF.

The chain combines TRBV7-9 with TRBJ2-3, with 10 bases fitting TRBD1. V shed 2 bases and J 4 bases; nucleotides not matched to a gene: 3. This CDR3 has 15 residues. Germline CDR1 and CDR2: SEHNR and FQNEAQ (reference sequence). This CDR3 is CASSLFGQGADTQYF. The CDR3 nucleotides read TGTGCCAGCAGCTTATTCGGACAGGGGGCAGATACGCAGTATTTT.

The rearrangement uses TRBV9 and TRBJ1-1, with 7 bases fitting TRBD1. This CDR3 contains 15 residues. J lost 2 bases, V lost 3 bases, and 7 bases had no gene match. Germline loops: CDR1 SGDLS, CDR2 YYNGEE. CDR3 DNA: TGTGCCAGCAGCGAAACAGGGGTACTAAACACTGAAGCTTTCTTT. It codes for CASSETGVLNTEAFF.

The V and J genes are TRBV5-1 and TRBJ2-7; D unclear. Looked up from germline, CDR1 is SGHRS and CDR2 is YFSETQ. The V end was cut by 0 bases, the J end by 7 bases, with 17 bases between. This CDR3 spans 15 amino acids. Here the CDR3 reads CASSLDPSRVGEQYF. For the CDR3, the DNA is TGCGCCAGCAGCTTGGATCCCTCTCGGGTGGGTGAGCAGTACTTC.

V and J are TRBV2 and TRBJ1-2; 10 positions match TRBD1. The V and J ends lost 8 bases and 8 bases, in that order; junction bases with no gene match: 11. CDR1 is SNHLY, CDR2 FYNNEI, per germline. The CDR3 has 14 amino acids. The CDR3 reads CASGKRQGAGGYTF. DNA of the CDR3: TGTGCCAGCGGAAAAAGACAGGGGGCAGGGGGCTACACCTTC.

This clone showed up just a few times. The CDR3 nucleotides read TGTGCCAGCAGCCTCGACCGACAGGCAGCCTACAATGAGCAGTTCTTC. Its protein is CASSLDRQAAYNEQFF. This chain uses TRBV7-6 with TRBJ2-1, with D maybe TRBD1 (6 bases). Trimming removed 5 bases at V and 2 bases at J, with 16 bases between. The CDR3 has 16 amino acids. Germline-derived CDR1 and CDR2 are SGHVS and FNYEAQ.

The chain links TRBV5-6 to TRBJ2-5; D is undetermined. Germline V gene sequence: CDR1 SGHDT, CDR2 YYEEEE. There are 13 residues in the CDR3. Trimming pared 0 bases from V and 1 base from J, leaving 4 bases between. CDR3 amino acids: CASSLVSQETQYF. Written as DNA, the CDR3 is TGTGCCAGCAGCTTGGTCAGCCAAGAGACCCAGTACTTC.

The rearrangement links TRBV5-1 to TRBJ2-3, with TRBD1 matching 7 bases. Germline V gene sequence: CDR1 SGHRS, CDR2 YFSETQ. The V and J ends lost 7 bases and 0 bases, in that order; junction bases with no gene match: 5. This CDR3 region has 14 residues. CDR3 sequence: CASGKTGSTDTQYF. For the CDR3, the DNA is TGCGCCAGCGGAAAGACAGGGAGCACAGATACGCAGTATTTT.

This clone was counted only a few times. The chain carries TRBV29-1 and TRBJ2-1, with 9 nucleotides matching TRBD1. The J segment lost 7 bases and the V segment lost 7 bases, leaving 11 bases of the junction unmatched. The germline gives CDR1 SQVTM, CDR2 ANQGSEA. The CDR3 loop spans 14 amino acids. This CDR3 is CSAALGTGRNEQFF. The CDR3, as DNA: TGCAGCGCCGCCCTGGGGACAGGGAGGAATGAGCAGTTCTTC.

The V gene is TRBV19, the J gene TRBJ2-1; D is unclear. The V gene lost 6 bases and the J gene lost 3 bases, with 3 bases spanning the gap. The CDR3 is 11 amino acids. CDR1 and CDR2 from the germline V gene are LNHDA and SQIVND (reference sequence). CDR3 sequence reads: CASRDYNEQFF. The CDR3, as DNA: TGTGCCAGTAGAGACTACAATGAGCAGTTCTTC.

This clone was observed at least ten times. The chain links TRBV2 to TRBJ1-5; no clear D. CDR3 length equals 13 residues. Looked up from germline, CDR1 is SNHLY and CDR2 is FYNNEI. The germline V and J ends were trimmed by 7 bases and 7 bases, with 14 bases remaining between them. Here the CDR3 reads CASTVTSEQPQHF. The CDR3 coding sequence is TGTGCCAGCACCGTTACAAGCGAACAGCCCCAGCATTTT.

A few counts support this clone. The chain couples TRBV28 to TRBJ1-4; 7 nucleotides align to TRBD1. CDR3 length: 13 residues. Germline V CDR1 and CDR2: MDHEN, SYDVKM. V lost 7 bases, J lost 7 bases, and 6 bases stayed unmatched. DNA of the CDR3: TGTGCCAGCACCAGGGGGAAGGGTGAAAAACTGTTTTTT. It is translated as CASTRGKGEKLFF.